This TCR beta chain was sequenced for a study of T cell changes during pregnancy in multiple sclerosis. The CDR3 loop spans 15 amino acids. The germline CDR1 and CDR2 sequences are MNHEY and SVGAGI. Trimming cost V 2 bases and J 0 bases; bases outside gene matches: 2. Produced via immunoSEQ multiplex PCR; TCRdb's table is partial and in-frame only. The sample carries roughly 42,000 clones, about nine tenths recorded once. The input for sequencing was CD4+ T cells from peripheral blood mononuclear cells, taken before pregnancy. This TCR came from a female donor with multiple sclerosis, enrolled in a pregnancy study. V is TRBV6-5 and J is TRBJ1-1; the match to TRBD1 covers 8 bases. CDR3 loop: CASSYGTGLNTEAFF. The CDR3 DNA is TGTGCCAGCAGTTACGGGACAGGTCTGAACACTGAAGCTTTCTTT.